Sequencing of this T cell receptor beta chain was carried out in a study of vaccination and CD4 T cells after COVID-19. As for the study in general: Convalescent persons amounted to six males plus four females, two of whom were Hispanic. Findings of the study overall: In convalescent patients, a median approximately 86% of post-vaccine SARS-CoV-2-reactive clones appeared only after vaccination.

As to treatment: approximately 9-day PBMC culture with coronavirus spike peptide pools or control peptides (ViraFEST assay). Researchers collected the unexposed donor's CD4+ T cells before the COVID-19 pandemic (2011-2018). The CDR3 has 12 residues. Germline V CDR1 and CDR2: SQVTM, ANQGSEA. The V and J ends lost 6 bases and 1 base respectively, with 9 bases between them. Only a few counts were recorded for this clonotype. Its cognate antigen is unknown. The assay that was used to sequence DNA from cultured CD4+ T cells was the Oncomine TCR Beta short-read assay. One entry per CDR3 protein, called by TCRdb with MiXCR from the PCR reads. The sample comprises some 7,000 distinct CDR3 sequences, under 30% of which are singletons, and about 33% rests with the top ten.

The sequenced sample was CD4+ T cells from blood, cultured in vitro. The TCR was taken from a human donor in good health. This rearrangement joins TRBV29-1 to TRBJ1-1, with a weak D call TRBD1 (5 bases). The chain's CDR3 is CSVMTANTEAFF. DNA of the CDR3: TGCAGCGTAATGACAGCGAACACTGAAGCTTTCTTT. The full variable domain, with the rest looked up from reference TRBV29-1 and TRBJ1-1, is SAVISQKPSRDICQRGTSLTIQCQVDSQVTMMFWYRQQPGQSLTLIATANQGSEATYESGFVIDKFPISRPNLTFSTLTVSNMSPEDSSIYLCSVMTANTEAFFGQGTRLTVV.